This T cell receptor (beta chain) was documented in a study of T cell changes during pregnancy in multiple sclerosis. Method: immunoSEQ multiplex PCR; TCRdb's copy keeps in-frame clones and lacks some. The table shows about 39,000 clones, with 90% to 95% occurring only once. Germline-derived CDR1 and CDR2 are SNHLY and FYNNEI. The CDR3 length is 14 residues. J gave up 7 bases and V 11 bases, and 15 bases lay outside the gene matches. Sequenced here: peripheral blood, sampled in the third trimester of pregnancy. The chain links TRBV2 to TRBJ1-2; the match to TRBD1 covers 8 bases. This clonotype was obtained from a female donor with multiple sclerosis, enrolled in a pregnancy study. The CDR3 DNA is TGTGCCTGCACCGGGACAGGTGTGTCTCGTGGCTACACCTTC. Amino acid sequence: CACTGTGVSRGYTF.